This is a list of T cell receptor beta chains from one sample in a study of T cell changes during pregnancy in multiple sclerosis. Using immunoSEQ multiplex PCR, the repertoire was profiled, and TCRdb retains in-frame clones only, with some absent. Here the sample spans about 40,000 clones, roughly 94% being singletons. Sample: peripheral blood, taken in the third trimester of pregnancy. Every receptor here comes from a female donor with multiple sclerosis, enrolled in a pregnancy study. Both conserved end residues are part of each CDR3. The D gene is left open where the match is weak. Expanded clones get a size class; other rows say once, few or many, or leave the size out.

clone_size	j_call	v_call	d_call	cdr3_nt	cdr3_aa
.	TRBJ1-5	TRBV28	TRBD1	TGTGCCAGCAGACTCCCGGACAGGGAGACAGGCAATCAGCCCCAGCATTTT	CASRLPDRETGNQPQHF
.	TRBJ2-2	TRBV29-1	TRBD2	TGCAGCACGTACATGGGGGGGAAAACCGGGGAGCTGTTTTTT	CSTYMGGKTGELFF
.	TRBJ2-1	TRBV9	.	TGTGCCAGCAGCGTAGAACCCAGGGGCGACAATGAGCAGTTCTTC	CASSVEPRGDNEQFF
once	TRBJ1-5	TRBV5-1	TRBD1	TGCGCCAGCAGCTTGGACATAACAGGGGGCAATCAGCCCCAGCATTTT	CASSLDITGGNQPQHF
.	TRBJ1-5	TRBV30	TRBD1	TGTGCCTGGGGCGGCGGACAGGGTAAGTTTGAGTCCGCTCAGCCCCAGCATTTT	CAWGGGQGKFESAQPQHF
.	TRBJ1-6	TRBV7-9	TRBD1	TGTGCCAGCAGCTTAGGGGACAGGATCAATTCACCCCTCCACTTT	CASSLGDRINSPLHF
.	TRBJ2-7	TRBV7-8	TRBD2	TGTGCCAGCAGCTTTGCTAGCGGCTACGAGCAGTACTTC	CASSFASGYEQYF
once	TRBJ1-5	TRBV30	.	TGTGCCTGGAGTGTTGCGGCAGATTATCAGCCCCAGCATTTT	CAWSVAADYQPQHF
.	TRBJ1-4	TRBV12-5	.	TGTGCTAGTGGTTTGGTCGGGTTGGAAAAACTGTTTTTT	CASGLVGLEKLFF
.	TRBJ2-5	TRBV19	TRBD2	TGTGCCAGTAGCCGCGGGGTAGCGGGGTACCAAGAGACCCAGTACTTC	CASSRGVAGYQETQYF
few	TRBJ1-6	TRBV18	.	TGTGCCAGCTCACCACCGGACATCTTTAATTCACCCCTCCACTTT	CASSPPDIFNSPLHF
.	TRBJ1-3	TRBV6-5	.	TGTGCCAGCAGTTCGGGGGGGGCTGGAAACACCATATATTTT	CASSSGGAGNTIYF
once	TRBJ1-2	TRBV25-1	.	TGTGCCAGCAGTGATGTAGACTCCCGGGGTTACACCTTC	CASSDVDSRGYTF
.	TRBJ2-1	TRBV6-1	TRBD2	TGTGCCAGCAGTGCGGCAAGCGGGGGGGCCGCCTACAATGAGCAGTTCTTC	CASSAASGGAAYNEQFF
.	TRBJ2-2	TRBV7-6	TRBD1	TGTGCCAGCAGCCGGACAGGGGGGGGGACCGGGGAGCTGTTTTTT	CASSRTGGGTGELFF
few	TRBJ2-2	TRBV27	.	TGTGCCAGCAGTCCCTATGGCGGGGAGCTGTTTTTT	CASSPYGGELFF
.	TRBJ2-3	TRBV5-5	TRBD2	TGTGCCAGCAGCTACGGGACTATCTTCACAGATACGCAGTATTTT	CASSYGTIFTDTQYF
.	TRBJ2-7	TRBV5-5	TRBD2	TGTGCCAGCAGTTTCGGACTAGCGGGAGCCCCCCTCTACGAGCAGTACTTC	CASSFGLAGAPLYEQYF
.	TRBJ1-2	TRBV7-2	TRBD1	TGTGCCAGCAGCTTAGGGGTCCGACCGGGGACAGGGGAAAGGCGGTACACCTTC	CASSLGVRPGTGERRYTF
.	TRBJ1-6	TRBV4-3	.	TGCGCCAGCAGCCAACTAAATTCACCCCTCCACTTT	CASSQLNSPLHF
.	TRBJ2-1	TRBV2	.	TGTGCCAGCAGTACTGAGTTTGAGCAGTTCTTC	CASSTEFEQFF
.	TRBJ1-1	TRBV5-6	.	TGTGCCAGCAGCGTCAAGGGGTTTCCGACTTTCTTT	CASSVKGFPTFF
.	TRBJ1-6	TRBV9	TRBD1	TGTGCCAGCAGCGTCGAGGTGTTGGGACAGGATTCACCCCTCCACTTT	CASSVEVLGQDSPLHF
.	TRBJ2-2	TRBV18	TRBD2	TGTGCCAGCTCACCGGCTAGCGGGAGGTTCTTGGACACCGGGGAGCTGTTTTTT	CASSPASGRFLDTGELFF
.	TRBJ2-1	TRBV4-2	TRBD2	TGTGCCAGCAGCCAAGATCTCGGGACTAGCGGGCGAACCGCGACTGAGCAGTTCTTC	CASSQDLGTSGRTATEQFF
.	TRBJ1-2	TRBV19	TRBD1	TGTGCCAGTAGTAATCCCCCGGGACAGGGGAGCCACGGCTACACCTTC	CASSNPPGQGSHGYTF
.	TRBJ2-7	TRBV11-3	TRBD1	TGTGCCAGCAGCTTAGGGGGACAGGGCTTCGAGCAGTACTTC	CASSLGGQGFEQYF
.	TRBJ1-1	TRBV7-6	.	TGTGCCAGCAGAGCCGTGAGGGGGGGGAGTGACACTGAAGCTTTCTTT	CASRAVRGGSDTEAFF
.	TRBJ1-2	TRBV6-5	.	TGTGCCAGCAGTTACAGGCAAGGGACTCGGGGCGGCTACACCTTC	CASSYRQGTRGGYTF
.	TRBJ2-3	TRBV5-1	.	TGCGCCAGCAGCTTGGACGTGACAGGCACAGATACGCAGTATTTT	CASSLDVTGTDTQYF
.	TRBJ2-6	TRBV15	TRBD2	TGTGCCACCAGCGCGGGGGACCTCTCTGGGGCCAACGTCCTGACTTTC	CATSAGDLSGANVLTF
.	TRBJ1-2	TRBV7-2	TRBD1	TGTGCCAGCAGCTTCAAAAGGACAGGGATCTACACCTTC	CASSFKRTGIYTF
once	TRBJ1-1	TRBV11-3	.	TGTGCCAGCAGCTTTAAAGGACAGTTGAACACTGAAGCTTTCTTT	CASSFKGQLNTEAFF
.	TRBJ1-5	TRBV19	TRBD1	TGTGCCAGTAGTCTCCGGGACAGCCGATGGCCCCAGCATTTT	CASSLRDSRWPQHF
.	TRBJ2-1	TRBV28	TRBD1	TGTGCCAGCAGTTTCGGACAGGGGGCGTATAATGAGCAGTTCTTC	CASSFGQGAYNEQFF
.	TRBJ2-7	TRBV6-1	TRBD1	TGTGCCAGCAGTGTAATACAGGGGGCATCCTACGAGCAGTACTTC	CASSVIQGASYEQYF
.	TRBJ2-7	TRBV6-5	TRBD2	TGTGCCAGCAGTCGCGGGACTAGCGGGGCTTACGAGCAGTACTTC	CASSRGTSGAYEQYF
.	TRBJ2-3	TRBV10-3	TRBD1	TGTGCCATCAGGGACAGGGCGACAGATACGCAGTATTTT	CAIRDRATDTQYF
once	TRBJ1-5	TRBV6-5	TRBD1	TGTGCCAGCAGTGACGGGACAGGCAATCAGCCCCAGCATTTT	CASSDGTGNQPQHF
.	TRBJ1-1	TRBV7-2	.	TGTGCCAGCAGCCATGATCTGGGGGGAACTGAAGCTTTCTTT	CASSHDLGGTEAFF
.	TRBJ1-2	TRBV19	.	TGTGCCAGTAGTGCGACATCTGATTATGGCTACACCTTC	CASSATSDYGYTF
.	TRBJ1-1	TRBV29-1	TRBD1	TGCAGCGCCCCGGACAGGGGCGCTATGAACACTGAAGCTTTCTTT	CSAPDRGAMNTEAFF
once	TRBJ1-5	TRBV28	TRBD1	TGTGCCAGCAGCCCGCAGGGGGCGGCCCCTTATAGCAATCAGCCCCAGCATTTT	CASSPQGAAPYSNQPQHF
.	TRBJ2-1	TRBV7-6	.	TGTGCCAGCAGCCAGACAGGTGATCGGTACAATGAGCAGTTCTTC	CASSQTGDRYNEQFF
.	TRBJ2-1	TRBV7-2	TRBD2	TGTGCCAGCATGGTAGCGGGAGGTACTAATGAGCAGTTCTTC	CASMVAGGTNEQFF
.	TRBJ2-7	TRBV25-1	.	TGTGCCAGCAGTGAATGGGACTCCGAGGACGAGCAGTACTTC	CASSEWDSEDEQYF
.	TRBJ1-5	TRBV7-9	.	TGTGCCAGCGAGAACGGCAATCAGCCCCAGCATTTT	CASENGNQPQHF